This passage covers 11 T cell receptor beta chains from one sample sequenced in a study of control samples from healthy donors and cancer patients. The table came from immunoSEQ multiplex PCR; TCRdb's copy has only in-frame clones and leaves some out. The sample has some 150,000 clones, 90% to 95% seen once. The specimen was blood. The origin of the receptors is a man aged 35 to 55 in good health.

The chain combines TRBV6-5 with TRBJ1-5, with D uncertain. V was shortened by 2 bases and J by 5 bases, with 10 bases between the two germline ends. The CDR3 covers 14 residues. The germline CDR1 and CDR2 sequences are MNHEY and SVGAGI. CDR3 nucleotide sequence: TGTGCCAGCAGTTACGGCAGTAAGGATCAGCCCCAGCATTTT. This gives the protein CASSYGSKDQPQHF.

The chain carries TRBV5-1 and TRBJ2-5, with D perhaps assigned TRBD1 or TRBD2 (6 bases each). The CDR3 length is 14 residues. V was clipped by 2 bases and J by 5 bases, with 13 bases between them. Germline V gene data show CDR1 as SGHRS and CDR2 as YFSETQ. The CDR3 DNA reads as TGCGCCAGCAGCTTTAGCGGAGGGGGGGAGACCCAGTACTTC. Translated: CASSFSGGGETQYF.

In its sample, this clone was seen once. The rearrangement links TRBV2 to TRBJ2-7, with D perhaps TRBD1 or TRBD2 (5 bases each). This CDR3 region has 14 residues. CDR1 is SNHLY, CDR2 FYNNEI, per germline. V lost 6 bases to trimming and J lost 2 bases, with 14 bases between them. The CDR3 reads CASRSGRMAYEQYF. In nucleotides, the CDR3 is TGTGCCAGCAGATCGGGACGGATGGCCTACGAGCAGTACTTC.

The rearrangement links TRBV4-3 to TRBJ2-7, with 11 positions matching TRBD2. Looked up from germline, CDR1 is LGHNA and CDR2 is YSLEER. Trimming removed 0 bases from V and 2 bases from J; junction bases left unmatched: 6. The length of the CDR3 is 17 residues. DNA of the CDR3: TGCGCCAGCAGCCAAGATGCCACTAGCGGGGGTCCCTACGAGCAGTACTTC. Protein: CASSQDATSGGPYEQYF.

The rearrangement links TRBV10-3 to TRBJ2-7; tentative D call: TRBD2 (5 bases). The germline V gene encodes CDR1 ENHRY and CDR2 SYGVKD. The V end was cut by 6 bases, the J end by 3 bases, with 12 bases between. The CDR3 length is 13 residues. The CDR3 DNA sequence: TGTGCCATCAGGCAGGAGGACTTCTACGAGCAGTACTTC. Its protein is CAIRQEDFYEQYF.

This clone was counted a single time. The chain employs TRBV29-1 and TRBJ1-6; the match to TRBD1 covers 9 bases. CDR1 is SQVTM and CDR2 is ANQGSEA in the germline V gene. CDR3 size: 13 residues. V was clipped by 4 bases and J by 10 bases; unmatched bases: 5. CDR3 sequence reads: CSVGGQGGSPLHF. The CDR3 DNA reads TGCAGCGTTGGGGGACAGGGTGGATCACCCCTCCACTTT.

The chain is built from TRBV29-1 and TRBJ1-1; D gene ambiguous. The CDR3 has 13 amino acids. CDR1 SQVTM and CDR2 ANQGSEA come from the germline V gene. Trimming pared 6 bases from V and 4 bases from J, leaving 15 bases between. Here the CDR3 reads CSVCLMVGTEAFF. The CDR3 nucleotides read TGCAGCGTCTGTTTGATGGTTGGCACTGAAGCTTTCTTT.

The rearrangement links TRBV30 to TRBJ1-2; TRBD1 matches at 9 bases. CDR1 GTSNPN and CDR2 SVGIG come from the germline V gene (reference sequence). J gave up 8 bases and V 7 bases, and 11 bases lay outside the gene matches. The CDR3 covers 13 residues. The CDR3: CALYRGPPLGYTF. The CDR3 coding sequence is TGTGCCTTATACAGGGGGCCGCCCTTGGGCTACACCTTC.

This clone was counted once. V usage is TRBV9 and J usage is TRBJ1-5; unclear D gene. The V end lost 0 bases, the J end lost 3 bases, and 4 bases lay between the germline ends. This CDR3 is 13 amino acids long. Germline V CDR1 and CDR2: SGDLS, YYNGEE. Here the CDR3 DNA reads TGTGCCAGCAGCGTAGGGGACAATCAGCCCCAGCATTTT. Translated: CASSVGDNQPQHF.

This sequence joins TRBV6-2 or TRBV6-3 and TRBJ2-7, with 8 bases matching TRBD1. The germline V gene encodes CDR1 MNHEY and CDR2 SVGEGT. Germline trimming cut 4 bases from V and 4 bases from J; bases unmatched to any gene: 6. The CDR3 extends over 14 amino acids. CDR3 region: CASSWGTGSYEQYF. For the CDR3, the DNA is TGTGCCAGCAGTTGGGGGACAGGCTCTTACGAGCAGTACTTC.

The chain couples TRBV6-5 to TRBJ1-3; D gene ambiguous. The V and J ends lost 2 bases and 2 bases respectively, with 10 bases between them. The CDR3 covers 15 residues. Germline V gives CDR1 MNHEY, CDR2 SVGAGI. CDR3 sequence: CASSYRPGPGNTIYF. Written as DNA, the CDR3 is TGTGCCAGCAGTTACAGGCCAGGACCTGGAAACACCATATATTTT.